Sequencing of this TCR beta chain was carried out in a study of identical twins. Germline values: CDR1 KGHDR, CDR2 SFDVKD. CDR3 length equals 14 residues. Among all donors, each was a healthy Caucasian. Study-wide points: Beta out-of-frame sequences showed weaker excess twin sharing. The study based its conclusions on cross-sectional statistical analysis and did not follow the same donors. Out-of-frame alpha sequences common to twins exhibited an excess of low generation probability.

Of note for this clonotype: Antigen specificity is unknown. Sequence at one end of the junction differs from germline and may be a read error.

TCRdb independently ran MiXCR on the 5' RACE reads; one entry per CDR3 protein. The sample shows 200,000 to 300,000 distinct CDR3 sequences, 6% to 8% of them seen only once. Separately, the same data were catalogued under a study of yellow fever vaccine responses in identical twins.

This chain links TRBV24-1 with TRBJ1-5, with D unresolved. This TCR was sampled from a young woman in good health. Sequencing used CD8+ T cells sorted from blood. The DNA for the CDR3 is TGTGCCACCAGTGGTGCCAGGCGCAATCATCCCCAGCATTTT. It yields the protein CATSGARRNHPQHF.